Detailed here is one T cell receptor (beta chain). Its antigen is not known. immunoSEQ v3.0 was run at survey level. Some clones are missing from TCRdb's copy, which holds only in-frame ones; the method was immunoSEQ multiplex PCR. The sample includes tens of thousands of clones, around nine tenths of them seen just once. The CDR3 is 17 residues long. V was clipped by 0 bases and J by 2 bases, with 17 bases between them. From germline, CDR1 is SGHAT and CDR2 FQNNGV. These data originate in a study of long-term antiretroviral therapy in people with HIV. Study results and caveats: The data indicate that diversity increased after ART but remained below transplant donor controls.

V is TRBV11-2 and J is TRBJ2-7; perhaps TRBD2 as D (6 bases). Sequenced material: unsorted PBMCs, taken about 5 years before starting antiretroviral therapy. The receptor's source is a man between 50 and 59 years old with HIV. The CDR3 region is CASSLDRLVGGTYEQYF. The CDR3 DNA reads TGTGCCAGCAGCTTAGATCGTCTTGTGGGAGGTACCTACGAGCAGTACTTC.